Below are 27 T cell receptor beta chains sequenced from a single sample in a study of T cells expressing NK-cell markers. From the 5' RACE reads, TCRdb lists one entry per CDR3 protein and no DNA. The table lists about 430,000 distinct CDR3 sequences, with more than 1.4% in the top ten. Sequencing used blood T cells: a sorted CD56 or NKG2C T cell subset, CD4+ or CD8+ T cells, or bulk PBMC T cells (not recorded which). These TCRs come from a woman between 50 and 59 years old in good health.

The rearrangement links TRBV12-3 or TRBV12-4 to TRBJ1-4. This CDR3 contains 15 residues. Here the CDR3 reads CASSFQAGLNEKLFF.

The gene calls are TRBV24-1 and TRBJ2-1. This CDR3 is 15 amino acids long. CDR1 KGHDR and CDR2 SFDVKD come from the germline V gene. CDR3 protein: CATSDPRLGTNEQFF.

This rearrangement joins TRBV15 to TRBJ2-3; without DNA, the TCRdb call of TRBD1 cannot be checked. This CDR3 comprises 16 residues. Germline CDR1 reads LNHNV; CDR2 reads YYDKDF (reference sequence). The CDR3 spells CATSRDPGRRSDTQYF. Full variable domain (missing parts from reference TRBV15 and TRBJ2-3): DAMVIQNPRYQVTQFGKPVTLSCSQTLNHNVMYWYQQKSSQAPKLLFHYYDKDFNNEADTPDNFQSRRPNTSFCFLDIRSPGLGDTAMYLCATSRDPGRRSDTQYFGPGTRLTVL.

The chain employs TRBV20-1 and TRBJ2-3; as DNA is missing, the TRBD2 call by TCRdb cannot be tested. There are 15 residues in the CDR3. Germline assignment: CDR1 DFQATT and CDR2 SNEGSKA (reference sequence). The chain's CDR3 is CSATGGTSRADTQYF.

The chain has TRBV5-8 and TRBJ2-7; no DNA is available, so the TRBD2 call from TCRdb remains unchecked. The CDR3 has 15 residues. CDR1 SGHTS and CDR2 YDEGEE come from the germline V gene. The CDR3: CASSLGSGRPHEQYF.

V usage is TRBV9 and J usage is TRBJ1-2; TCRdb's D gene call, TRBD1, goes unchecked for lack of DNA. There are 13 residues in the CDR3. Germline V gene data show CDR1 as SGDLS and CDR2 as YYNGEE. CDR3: CASSVEQGQGYTF.

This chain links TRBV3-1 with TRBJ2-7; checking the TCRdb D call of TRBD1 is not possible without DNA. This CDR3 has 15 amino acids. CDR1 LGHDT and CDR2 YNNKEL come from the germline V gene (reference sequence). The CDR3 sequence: CASSQGGAIRYEQYF.

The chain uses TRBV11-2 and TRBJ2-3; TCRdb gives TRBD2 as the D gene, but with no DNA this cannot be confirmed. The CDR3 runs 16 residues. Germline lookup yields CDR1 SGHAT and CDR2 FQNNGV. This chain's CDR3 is CASRLGRYRGTDTQYF.

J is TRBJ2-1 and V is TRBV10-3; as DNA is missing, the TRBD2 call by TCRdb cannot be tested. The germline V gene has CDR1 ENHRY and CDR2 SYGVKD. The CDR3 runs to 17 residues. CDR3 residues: CAISEFLAGAGDDEQFF.

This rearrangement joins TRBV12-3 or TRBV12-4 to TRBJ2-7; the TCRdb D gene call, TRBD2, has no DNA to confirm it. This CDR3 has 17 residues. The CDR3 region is CASSFGTSGRAPYEQYF.

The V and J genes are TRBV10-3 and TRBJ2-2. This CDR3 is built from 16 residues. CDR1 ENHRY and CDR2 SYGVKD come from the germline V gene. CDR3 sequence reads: CAISVLGNANTGELFF.

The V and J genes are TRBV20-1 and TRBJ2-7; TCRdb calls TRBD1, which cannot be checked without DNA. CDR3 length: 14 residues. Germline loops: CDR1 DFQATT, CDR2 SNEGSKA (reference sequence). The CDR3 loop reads CSARAPTGGIEQYF.

CDR3: CASRPSLREKSLNSPLHF. The V call is TRBV6-1, the J call TRBJ1-6. Germline CDR1 is MNHNS and CDR2 is SASEGT. The CDR3 spans 18 residues.

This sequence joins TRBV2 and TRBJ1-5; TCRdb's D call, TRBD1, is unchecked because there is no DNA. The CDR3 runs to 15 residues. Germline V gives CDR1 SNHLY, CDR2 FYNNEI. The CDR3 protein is CASTTRGGGVQPQHF.

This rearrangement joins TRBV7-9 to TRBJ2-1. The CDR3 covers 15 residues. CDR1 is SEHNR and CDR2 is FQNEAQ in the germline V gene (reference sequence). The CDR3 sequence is CASSLGMGSYNEQFF. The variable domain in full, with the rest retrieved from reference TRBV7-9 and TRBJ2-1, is DTGVSQNPRHKITKRGQNVTFRCDPISEHNRLYWYRQTLGQGPEFLTYFQNEAQLEKSRLLSDRFSAERPKGSFSTLEIQRTEQGDSAMYLCASSLGMGSYNEQFFGPGTRLTVL.

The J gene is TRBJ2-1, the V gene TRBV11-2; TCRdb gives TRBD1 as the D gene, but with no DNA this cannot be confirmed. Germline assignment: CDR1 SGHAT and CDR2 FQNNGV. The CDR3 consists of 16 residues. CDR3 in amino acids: CASSLAPGGLLNEQFF.

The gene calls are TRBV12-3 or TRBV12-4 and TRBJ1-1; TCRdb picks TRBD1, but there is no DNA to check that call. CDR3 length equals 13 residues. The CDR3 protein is CASRTGFVPGAFF.

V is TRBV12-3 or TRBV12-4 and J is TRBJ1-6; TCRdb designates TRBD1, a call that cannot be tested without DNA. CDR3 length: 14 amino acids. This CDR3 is CASSLRQGSSPLHF.

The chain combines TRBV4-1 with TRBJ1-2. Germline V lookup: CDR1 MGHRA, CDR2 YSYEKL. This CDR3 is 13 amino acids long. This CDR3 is CASSPLVNYGYTF.

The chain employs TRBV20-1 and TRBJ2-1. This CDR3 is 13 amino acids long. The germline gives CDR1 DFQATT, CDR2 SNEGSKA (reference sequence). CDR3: CSAASDSYNEQFF.

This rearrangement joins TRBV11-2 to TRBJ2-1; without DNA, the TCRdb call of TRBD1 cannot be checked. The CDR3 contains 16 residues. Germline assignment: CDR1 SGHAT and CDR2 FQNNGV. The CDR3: CASSGSGLATYNEQFF. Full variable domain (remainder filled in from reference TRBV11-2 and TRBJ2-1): EAGVAQSPRYKIIEKRQSVAFWCNPISGHATLYWYQQILGQGPKLLIQFQNNGVVDDSQLPKDRFSAERLKGVDSTLKIQPAKLEDSAVYLCASSGSGLATYNEQFFGPGTRLTVL.

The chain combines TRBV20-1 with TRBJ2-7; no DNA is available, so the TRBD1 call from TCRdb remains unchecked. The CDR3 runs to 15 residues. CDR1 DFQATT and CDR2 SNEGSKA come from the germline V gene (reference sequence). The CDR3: CSARGTGTGGYEQYF.

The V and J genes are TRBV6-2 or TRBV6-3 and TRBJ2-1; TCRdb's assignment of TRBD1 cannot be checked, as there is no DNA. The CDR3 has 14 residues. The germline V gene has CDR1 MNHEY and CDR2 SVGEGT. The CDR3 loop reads CASSYSTGWTGSFF.

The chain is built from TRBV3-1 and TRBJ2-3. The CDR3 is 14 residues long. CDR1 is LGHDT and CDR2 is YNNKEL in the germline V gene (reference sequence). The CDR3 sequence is CASSQVSGTDTQYF.

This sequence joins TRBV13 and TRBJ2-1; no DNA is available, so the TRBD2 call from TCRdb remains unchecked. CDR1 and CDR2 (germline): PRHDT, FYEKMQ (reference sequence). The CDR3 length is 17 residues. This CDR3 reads CASSLAQGLAGNNEQFF.

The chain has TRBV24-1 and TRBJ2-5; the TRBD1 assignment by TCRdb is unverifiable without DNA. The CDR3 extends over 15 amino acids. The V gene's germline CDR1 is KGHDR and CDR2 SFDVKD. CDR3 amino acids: CATSDPGTGKITQYF.

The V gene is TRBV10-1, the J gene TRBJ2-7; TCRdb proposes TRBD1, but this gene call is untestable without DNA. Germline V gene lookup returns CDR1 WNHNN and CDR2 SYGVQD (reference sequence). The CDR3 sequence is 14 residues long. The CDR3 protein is CASSGLPDGYEQYF.